Given below is one TCR beta chain in context. Antigen specificity is unknown. The sample is drawn from a study of CD8 T cells in Susac syndrome. Study-wide results and limits: The study recognized that the number of individuals in its TCR sequencing and HLA analysis was relatively small.

RNA was extracted with the RNeasy kit, and a quantity of about 0.45 to 1 ug was reverse transcribed using random hexamers. The authors amplified TCR beta CDR3 across 54 Vbeta and 13 Jbeta using immunoSEQ multiplex PCR. TCRdb itself ran the immunoSEQ multiplex PCR reads through MiXCR, one entry per CDR3 protein. Of a few hundred thousand distinct CDR3 sequences in the sample, over 75% are singletons; the top ten hold 0.21%. The CDR3 contains 16 residues. Trimming cost V 6 bases and J 0 bases; bases outside gene matches: 8. From germline, CDR1 is MNHEY and CDR2 SVGEGT. This sequence was found in a human donor with multiple sclerosis. The sequenced sample was CD8+ T cells from PBMCs. The chain joins TRBV6-2 or TRBV6-3 to TRBJ2-1; 7 bases fit TRBD1. Here the CDR3 reads CASSTPQGSSYNEQFF. In DNA, the CDR3 is TGTGCCAGCAGCACACCACAGGGGAGCTCCTACAATGAGCAGTTCTTC.